This T cell receptor beta chain was captured in a study of CD8 T cells in Susac syndrome. RNA in amounts of roughly 0.5 to 1 ug was reverse transcribed with random hexamers. Across 54 Vbeta and 13 Jbeta, immunoSEQ multiplex PCR amplified TCR beta CDR3. Each CDR3 protein is one row after TCRdb ran MiXCR on the immunoSEQ multiplex PCR reads. The table lists some 57,000 distinct CDR3 sequences, more than 90% of them singletons. A remark on this clonotype: The conserved closing phenylalanine or tryptophan is absent in this CDR3, likely reflecting a read error.

Germline V gives CDR1 LGHNA, CDR2 YSLEER. The CDR3 spans 16 residues. The ends were cut back, 0 bases at V and 0 bases at J, with 12 bases in the middle. The clonotype was recovered from a human donor in good health. The sample was CD8+ T cells from PBMCs. This chain connects TRBV4-3 to TRBJ2-7, with D unresolved. The CDR3 region is CASSQDRWGTSYEQYS. The DNA of the CDR3 is TGCGCCAGCAGCCAAGATCGGTGGGGAACCTCCTACGAGCAGTACTCC.